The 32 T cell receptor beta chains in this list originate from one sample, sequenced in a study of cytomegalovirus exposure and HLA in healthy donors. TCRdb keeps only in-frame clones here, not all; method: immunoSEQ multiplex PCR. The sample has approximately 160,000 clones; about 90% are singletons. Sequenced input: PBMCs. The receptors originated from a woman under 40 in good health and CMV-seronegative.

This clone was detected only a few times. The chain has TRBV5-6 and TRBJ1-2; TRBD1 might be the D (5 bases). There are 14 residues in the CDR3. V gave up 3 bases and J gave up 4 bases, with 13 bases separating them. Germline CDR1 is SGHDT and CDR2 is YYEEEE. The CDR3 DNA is TGTGCCAGCAGCTCCTGGAACAGGCTCTATGGCTACACCTTC. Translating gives CASSSWNRLYGYTF.

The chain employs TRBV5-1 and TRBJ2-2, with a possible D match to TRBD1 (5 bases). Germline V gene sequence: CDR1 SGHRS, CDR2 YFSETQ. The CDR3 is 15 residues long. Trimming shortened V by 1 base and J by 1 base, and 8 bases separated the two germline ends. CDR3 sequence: CASSLLGQNTGELFF. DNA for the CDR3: TGCGCCAGCAGCTTGCTTGGACAGAACACCGGGGAGCTGTTTTTT. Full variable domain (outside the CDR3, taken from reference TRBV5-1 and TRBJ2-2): KAGVTQTPRYLIKTRGQQVTLSCSPISGHRSVSWYQQTPGQGLQFLFEYFSETQRNKGNFPGRFSGRQFSNSRSEMNVSTLELGDSALYLCASSLLGQNTGELFFGEGSRLTVL.

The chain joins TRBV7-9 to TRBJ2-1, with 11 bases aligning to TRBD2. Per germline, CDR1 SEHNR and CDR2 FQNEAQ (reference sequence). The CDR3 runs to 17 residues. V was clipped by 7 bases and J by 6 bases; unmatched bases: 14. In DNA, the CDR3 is TGTGCCAGCATCGCCTACGAAACTAGCGGGAGTGGCAATGAGCAGTTCTTC. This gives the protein CASIAYETSGSGNEQFF.

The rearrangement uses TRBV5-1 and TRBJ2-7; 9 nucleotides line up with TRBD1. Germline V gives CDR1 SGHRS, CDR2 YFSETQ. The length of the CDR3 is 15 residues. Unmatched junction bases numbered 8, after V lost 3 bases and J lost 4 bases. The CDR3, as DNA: TGCGCCAGCAGCTCTACCGGGACAGGGTTTTACGAGCAGTACTTC. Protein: CASSSTGTGFYEQYF.

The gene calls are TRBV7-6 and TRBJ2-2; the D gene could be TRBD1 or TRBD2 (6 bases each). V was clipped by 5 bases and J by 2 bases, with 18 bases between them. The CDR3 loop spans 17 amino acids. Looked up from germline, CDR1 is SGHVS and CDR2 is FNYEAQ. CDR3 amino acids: CASSPSWVGGNTGELFF. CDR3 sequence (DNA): TGTGCCAGCAGCCCTTCCTGGGTGGGGGGCAACACCGGGGAGCTGTTTTTT. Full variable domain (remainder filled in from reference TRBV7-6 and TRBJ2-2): GAGVSQSPRYKVTKRGQDVALRCDPISGHVSLYWYRQALGQGPEFLTYFNYEAQQDKSGLPNDRFSAERPEGSISTLTIQRTEQRDSAMYRCASSPSWVGGNTGELFFGEGSRLTVL.

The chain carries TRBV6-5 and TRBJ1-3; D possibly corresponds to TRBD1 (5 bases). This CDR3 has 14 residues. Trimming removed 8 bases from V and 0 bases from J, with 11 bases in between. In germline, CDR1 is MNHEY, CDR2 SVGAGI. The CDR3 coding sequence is TGTGCCAGCTCACAGGCTTACTCTGGAAACACCATATATTTT. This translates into CASSQAYSGNTIYF.

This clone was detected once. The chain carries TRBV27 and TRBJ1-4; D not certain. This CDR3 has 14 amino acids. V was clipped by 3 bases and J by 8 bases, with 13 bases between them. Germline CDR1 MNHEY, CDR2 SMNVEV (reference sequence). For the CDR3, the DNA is TGTGCCAGCAGTTTTTATCTTAGTGGAGAAAAACTGTTTTTT. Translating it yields CASSFYLSGEKLFF.

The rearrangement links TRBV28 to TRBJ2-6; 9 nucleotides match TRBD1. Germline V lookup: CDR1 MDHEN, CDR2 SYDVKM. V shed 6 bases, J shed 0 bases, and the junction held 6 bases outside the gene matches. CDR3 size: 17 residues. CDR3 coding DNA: TGTGCCAGCAGCCGGCGGGACAGGGCCTCTGGGGCCAACGTCCTGACTTTC. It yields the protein CASSRRDRASGANVLTF.

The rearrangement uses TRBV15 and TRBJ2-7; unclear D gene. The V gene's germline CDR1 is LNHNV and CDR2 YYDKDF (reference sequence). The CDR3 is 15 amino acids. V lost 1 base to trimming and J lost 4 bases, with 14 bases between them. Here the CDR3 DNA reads TGTGCCACCAGCAGAGCCTTCGACCGAAAGTACGAGCAGTACTTC. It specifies CATSRAFDRKYEQYF.

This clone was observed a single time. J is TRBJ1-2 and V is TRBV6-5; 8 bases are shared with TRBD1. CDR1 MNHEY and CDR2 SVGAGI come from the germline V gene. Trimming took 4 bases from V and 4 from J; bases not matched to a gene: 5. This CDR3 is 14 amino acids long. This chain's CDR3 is CASSLDRVGYGYTF. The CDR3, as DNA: TGTGCCAGCAGTTTGGACAGGGTGGGCTATGGCTACACCTTC.

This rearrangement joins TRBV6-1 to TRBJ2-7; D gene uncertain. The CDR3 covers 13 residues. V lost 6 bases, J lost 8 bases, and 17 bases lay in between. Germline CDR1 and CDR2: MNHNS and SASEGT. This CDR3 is CASRERPASKQYF. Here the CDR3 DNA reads TGTGCCAGCAGGGAAAGGCCCGCCAGCAAGCAGTACTTC.

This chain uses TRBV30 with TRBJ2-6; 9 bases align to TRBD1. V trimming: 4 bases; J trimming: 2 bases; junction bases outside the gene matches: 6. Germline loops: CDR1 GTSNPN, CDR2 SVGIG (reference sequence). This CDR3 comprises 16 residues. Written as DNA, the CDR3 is TGTGCCTGGAACCGGGACAGGGTCCCTGGGGCCAACGTCCTGACTTTC. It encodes CAWNRDRVPGANVLTF.

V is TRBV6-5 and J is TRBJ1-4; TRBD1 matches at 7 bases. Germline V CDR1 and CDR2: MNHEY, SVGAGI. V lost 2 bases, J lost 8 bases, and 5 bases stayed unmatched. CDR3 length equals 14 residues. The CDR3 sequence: CASSYGRGAEKLFF. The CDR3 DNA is TGTGCCAGCAGTTACGGCAGGGGGGCGGAAAAACTGTTTTTT.

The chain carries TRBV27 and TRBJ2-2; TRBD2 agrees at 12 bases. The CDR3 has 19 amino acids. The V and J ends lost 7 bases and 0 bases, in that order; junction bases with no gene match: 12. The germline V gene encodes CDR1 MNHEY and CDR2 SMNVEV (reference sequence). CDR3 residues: CASTDPGLAGNTNTGELFF. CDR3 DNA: TGTGCCAGCACCGACCCGGGACTAGCGGGCAACACGAACACCGGGGAGCTGTTTTTT.

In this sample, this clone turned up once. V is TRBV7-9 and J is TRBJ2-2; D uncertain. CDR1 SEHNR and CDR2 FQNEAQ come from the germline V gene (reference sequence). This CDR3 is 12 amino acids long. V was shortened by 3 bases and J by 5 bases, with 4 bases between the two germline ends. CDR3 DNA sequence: TGTGCCAGCAGCTTGCCGACCGGGGAGCTGTTTTTT. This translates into CASSLPTGELFF.

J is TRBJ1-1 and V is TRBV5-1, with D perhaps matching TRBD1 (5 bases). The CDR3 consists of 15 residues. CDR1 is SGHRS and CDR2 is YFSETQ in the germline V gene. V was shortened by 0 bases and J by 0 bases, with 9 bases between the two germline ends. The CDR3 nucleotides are TGCGCCAGCAGCTTGGAGGCAGGGATGAACACTGAAGCTTTCTTT. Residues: CASSLEAGMNTEAFF.

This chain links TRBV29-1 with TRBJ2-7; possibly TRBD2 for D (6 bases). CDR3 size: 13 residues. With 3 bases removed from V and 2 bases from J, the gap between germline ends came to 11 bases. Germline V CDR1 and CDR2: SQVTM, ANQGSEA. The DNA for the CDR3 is TGCAGCGTTGAGGAGGGCAGACCCTACGAGCAGTACTTC. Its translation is CSVEEGRPYEQYF.

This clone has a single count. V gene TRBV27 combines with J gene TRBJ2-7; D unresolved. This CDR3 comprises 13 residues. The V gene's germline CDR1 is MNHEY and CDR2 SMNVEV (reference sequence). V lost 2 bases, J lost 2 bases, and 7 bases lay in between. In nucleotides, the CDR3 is TGTGCCAGCAGTTTAGCGCTCACCTACGAGCAGTACTTC. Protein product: CASSLALTYEQYF.

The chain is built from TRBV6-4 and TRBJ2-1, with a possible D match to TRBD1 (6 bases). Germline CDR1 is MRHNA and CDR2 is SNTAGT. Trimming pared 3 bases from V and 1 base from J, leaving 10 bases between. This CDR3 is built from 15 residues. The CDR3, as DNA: TGTGCCAGCAGTGAGAACACAGGGTCCTACAATGAGCAGTTCTTC. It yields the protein CASSENTGSYNEQFF.

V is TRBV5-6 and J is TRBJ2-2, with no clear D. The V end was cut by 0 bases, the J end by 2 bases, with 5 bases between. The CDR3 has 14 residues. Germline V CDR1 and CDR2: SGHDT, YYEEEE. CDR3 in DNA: TGTGCCAGCAGCTTGGGGGCCAACACCGGGGAGCTGTTTTTT. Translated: CASSLGANTGELFF.

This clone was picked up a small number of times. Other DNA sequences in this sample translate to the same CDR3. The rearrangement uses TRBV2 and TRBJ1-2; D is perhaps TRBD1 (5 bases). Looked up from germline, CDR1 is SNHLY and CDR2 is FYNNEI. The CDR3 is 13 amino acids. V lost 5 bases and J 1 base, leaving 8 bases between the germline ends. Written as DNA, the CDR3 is TGTGCCAGCAGTAGAGACAGTAACTATGGCTACACCTTC. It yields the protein CASSRDSNYGYTF.

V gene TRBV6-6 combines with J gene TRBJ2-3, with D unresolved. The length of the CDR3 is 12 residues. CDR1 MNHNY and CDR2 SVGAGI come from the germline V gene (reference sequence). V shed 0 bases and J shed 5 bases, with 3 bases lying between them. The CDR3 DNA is TGTGCCAGCAGTTACTCGAGAGATACGCAGTATTTT. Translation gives CASSYSRDTQYF.

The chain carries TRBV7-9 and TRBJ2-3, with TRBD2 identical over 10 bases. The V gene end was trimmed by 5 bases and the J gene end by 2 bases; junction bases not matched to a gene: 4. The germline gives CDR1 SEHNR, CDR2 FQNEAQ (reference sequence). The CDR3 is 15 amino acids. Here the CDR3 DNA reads TGTGCCAGCAGCCCCGGGACTAGCGTCACAGATACGCAGTATTTT. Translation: CASSPGTSVTDTQYF.

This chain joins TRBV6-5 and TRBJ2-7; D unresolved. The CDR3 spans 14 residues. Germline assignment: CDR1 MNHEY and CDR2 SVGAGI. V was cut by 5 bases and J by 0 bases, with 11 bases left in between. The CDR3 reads CASSPRRLSYEQYF. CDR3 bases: TGTGCCAGCAGTCCAAGGCGGCTCTCCTACGAGCAGTACTTC.

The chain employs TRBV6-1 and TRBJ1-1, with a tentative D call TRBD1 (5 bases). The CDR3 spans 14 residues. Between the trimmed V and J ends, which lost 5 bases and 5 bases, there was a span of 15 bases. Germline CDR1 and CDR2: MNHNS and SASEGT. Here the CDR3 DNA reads TGTGCCAGCAGTTCCGCTGGGGCAGGGACTGAAGCTTTCTTT. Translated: CASSSAGAGTEAFF.

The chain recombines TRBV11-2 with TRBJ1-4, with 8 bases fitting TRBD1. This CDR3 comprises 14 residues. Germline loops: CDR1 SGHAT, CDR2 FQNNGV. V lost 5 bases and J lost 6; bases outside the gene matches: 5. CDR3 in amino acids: CASSPGTGHEKLFF. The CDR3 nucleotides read TGTGCCAGCAGCCCCGGGACAGGACATGAAAAACTGTTTTTT.

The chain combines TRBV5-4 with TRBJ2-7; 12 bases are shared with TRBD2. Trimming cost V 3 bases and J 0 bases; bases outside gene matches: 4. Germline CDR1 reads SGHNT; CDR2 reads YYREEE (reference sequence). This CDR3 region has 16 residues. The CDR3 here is CASSSGLAGFSYEQYF. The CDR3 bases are TGTGCCAGCAGCTCGGGACTAGCGGGCTTCTCCTACGAGCAGTACTTC. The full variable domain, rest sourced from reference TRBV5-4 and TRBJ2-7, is ETGVTQSPTHLIKTRGQQVTLRCSSQSGHNTVSWYQQALGQGPQFIFQYYREEENGRGNFPPRFSGLQFPNYSSELNVNALELDDSALYLCASSSGLAGFSYEQYFGPGTRLTVT.

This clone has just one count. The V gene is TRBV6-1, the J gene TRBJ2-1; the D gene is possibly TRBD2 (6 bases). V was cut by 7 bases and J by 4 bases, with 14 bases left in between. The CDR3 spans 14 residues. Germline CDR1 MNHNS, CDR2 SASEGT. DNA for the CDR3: TGTGCCAGCATGCGTAGCGGATTGTACAATGAGCAGTTCTTC. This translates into CASMRSGLYNEQFF.

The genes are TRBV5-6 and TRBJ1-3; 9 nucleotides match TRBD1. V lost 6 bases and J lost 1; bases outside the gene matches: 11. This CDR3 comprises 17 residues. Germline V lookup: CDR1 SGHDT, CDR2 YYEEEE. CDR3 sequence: CASTLTTGGSSGNTIYF. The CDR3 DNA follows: TGTGCCAGCACCCTCACGACAGGGGGTTCTTCTGGAAACACCATATATTTT. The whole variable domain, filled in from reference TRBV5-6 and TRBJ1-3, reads DAGVTQSPTHLIKTRGQQVTLRCSPKSGHDTVSWYQQALGQGPQFIFQYYEEEERQRGNFPDRFSGHQFPNYSSELNVNALLLGDSALYLCASTLTTGGSSGNTIYFGEGSWLTVV.

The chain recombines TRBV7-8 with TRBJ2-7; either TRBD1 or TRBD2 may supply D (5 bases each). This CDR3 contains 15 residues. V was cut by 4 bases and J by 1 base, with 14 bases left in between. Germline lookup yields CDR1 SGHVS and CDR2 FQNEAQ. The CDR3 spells CASSSYRDGSYEQYF. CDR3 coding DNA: TGTGCCAGCAGCTCCTACCGGGACGGATCCTACGAGCAGTACTTC. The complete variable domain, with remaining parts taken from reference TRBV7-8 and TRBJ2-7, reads GAGVSQSPRYKVAKRGQDVALRCDPISGHVSLFWYQQALGQGPEFLTYFQNEAQLDKSGLPSDRFFAERPEGSVSTLKIQRTQQEDSAVYLCASSSYRDGSYEQYFGPGTRLTVT.

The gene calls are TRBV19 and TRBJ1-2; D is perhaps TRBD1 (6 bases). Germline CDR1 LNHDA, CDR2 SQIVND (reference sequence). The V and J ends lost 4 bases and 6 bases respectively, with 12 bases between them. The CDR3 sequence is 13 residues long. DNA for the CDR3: TGTGCCAGTAGTACGCAGGGGAGAAATGGCTACACCTTC. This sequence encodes CASSTQGRNGYTF.

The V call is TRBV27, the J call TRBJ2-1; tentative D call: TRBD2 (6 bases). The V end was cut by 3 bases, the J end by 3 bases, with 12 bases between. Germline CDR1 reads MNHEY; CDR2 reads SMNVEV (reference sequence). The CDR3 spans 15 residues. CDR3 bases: TGTGCCAGCAGTTTTGGGCAGGGACTCTACAATGAGCAGTTCTTC. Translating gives CASSFGQGLYNEQFF.